This passage covers 2 T cell receptor beta chains from one sample sequenced in a study of technical replicates of blood from a few donors (dated by TCRdb to 2016 to 2017). The method was the immunoSEQ multiplex PCR assay. In TCRdb, the immuneACCESS table is reduced to in-frame sequences with V and J assigned. These tables do not hold every clone; where another copy was compared, an unresolved V gene accounts for under half, and the others remain unexplained. This sample lists roughly 93,000 clones; about 95% were detected once. The biggest ten clones account for just over 0.25% of the sample. Sequenced: T cells isolated from PBMCs. All receptors come from a human donor in good health.

The chain employs TRBV7-6 and TRBJ2-1; D unresolved. CDR1 SGHVS and CDR2 FNYEAQ come from the germline V gene. There are 16 residues in the CDR3. V was pared by 1 base and J by 3 bases, with 13 bases between. Here the CDR3 reads CASSLGGGNYYNEQFF. CDR3 bases: TGTGCCAGCAGCTTAGGAGGCGGAAATTACTACAATGAGCAGTTCTTC.

V and J are TRBV5-1 and TRBJ2-5, with D perhaps matching TRBD1 (5 bases). The V and J ends lost 4 bases and 3 bases respectively, with 7 bases between them. The germline V gene has CDR1 SGHRS and CDR2 YFSETQ. The CDR3 sequence is 12 residues long. DNA for the CDR3: TGCGCCAGCAGCCCGACAGAAGAGACCCAGTACTTC. Protein product: CASSPTEETQYF.